This TCR beta chain was obtained from a study of blood T cell repertoires in COVID-19. Turning to the study itself: COVID-19 samples, acute and convalescent, were from the United States, Italy and Spain.

Some clones are missing from TCRdb's copy, which holds only in-frame ones; the method was immunoSEQ multiplex PCR. The sample carries tens of thousands of clones, about 87% recorded once. The TCR comes from a man in his sixties or seventies with active COVID-19. The sample consisted of peripheral blood.

The CDR3: CASSSDTYNYGYTF. The DNA of the CDR3 is TGTGCCAGCAGCTCAGACACATACAACTATGGCTACACCTTC. The J gene is TRBJ1-2, the V gene TRBV7-2; D ambiguous. V was clipped by 4 bases and J by 2 bases, with 11 bases between them. The CDR3 runs 14 residues. In germline, CDR1 is SGHTA, CDR2 FQGNSA.